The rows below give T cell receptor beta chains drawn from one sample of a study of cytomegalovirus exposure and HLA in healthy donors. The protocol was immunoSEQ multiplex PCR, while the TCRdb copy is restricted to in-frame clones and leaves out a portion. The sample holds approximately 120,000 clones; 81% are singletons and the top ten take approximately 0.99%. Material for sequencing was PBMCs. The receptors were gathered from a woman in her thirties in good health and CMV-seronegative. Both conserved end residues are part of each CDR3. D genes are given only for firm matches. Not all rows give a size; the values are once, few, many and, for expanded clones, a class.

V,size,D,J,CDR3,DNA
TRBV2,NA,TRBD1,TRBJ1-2,CASSEWTGNYGYTF,TGTGCCAGCAGTGAATGGACAGGGAACTATGGCTACACCTTC
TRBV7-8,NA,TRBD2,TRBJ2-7,CASSPGGTSVSYEQYF,TGTGCCAGCAGCCCAGGAGGGACTAGCGTTTCCTACGAGCAGTACTTC
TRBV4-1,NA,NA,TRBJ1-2,CASSQGSPNYGYTF,TGCGCCAGCAGCCAAGGAAGCCCTAACTATGGCTACACCTTC
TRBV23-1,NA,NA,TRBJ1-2,CASSPGDTYGYTF,TGCGCCAGCAGTCCCGGGGACACCTATGGCTACACCTTC
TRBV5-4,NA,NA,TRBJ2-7,CASSPIGGYEQYF,TGTGCCAGCAGCCCCATTGGCGGCTACGAGCAGTACTTC
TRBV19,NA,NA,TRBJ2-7,CASSIVGQGEDEQYF,TGTGCCAGTAGTATAGTCGGGCAGGGGGAGGACGAGCAGTACTTC
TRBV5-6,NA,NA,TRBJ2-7,CASSFSSSYEQYF,TGTGCCAGCAGCTTCTCGAGCTCCTACGAGCAGTACTTC
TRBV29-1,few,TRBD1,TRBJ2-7,CSVGQGAYEQYF,TGCAGCGTTGGACAGGGGGCCTACGAGCAGTACTTC
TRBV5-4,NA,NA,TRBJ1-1,CASSGEVGALTEAFF,TGTGCCAGCAGCGGCGAAGTGGGGGCTTTAACTGAAGCTTTCTTT
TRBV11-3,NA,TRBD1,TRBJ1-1,CASSLDGRTGSNTEAFF,TGTGCCAGCAGCTTAGATGGGAGGACAGGATCGAACACTGAAGCTTTCTTT